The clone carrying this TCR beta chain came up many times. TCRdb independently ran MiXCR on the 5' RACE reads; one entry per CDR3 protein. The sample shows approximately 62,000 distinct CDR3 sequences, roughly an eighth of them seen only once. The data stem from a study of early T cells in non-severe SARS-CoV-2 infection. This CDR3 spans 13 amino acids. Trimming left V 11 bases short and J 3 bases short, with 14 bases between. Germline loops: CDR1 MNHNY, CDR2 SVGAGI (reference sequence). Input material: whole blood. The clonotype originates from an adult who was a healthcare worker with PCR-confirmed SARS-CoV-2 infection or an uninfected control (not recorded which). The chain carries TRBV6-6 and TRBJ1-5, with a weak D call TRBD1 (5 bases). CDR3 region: CAAGRGNNQPQHF. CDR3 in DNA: TGTGCCGCGGGTCGGGGGAACAATCAGCCCCAGCATTTT.